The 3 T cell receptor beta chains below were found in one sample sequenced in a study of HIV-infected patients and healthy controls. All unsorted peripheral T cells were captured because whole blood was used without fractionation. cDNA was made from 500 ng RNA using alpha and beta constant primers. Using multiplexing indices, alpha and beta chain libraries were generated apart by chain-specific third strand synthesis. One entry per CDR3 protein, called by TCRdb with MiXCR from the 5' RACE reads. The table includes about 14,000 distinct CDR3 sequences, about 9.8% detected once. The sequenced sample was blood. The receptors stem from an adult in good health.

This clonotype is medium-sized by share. The CDR3 is CASSPQGNEQFF. As DNA, the CDR3 is TGTGCCAGCAGCCCTCAAGGAAATGAGCAGTTCTTC. The chain is built from TRBV12-3 or TRBV12-4 and TRBJ2-1; D is unclear. This CDR3 contains 12 residues. V lost 6 bases and J lost 7, with 10 bases in between.

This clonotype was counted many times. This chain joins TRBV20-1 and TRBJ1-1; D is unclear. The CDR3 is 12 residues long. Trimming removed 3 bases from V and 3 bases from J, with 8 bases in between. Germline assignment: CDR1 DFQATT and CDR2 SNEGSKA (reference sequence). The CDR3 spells CSASDRDTEAFF. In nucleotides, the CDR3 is TGCAGTGCTAGCGATCGGGACACTGAAGCTTTCTTT.

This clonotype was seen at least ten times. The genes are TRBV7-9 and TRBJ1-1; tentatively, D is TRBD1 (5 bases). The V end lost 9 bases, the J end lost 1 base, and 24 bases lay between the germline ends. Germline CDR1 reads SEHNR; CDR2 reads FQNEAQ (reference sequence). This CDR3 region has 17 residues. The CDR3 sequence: CASRARWGQEKNTEAFF. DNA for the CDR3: TGTGCCAGTCGCGCCCGGTGGGGCCAAGAGAAGAACACTGAAGCTTTCTTT.